This TCR beta chain was sequenced during a study of OX40 agonist ivuxolimab in advanced cancers. Study-wide context: In three patients, partial responses were observed, one with hepatocellular carcinoma and two with cutaneous melanoma. Whole-study findings and limits: Mean expanded clone counts were higher in CD8+ than CD4+ T cells. A proportion of nonresponders additionally exhibited low normalized T-cell clonal expansion. Among the lowest levels of clonal expansion were found in partial responders at 0.1-3.0 mg/kg.

V trimming: 4 bases; J trimming: 5 bases; junction bases outside the gene matches: 7. The germline V gene encodes CDR1 SGDLS and CDR2 YYNGEE. CDR3 length equals 15 residues. Libraries were prepared by immunoSEQ multiplex PCR; TCRdb keeps only in-frame clonotypes and omits some of them. There are roughly 81,000 clones in the sample; 94% occur only once, and 11% lies in the top ten. Remarks on this clone: Its antigen is currently unknown.

V is TRBV9 and J is TRBJ2-1; 9 nucleotides align to TRBD2. This clonotype originated in an adult with an advanced solid tumor such as melanoma, head and neck, liver or kidney cancer. The specimen was CD4+ or CD8+ T cells sorted from blood, collected in a trial of the OX40 agonist ivuxolimab. The CDR3 DNA is TGTGCCAGCAGCCCCCGTCCTAGCGGGAACAATGAGCAGTTCTTC. This encodes CASSPRPSGNNEQFF.